These 22 T cell receptor beta chains originate from one sample sequenced in a study of cytomegalovirus exposure and HLA in healthy donors. PCR amplification relied on 60 Vbeta primers (plus 13 Jbeta primers). Clones were sequenced by immunoSEQ multiplex PCR, and TCRdb holds only the in-frame ones, with some missing. The table shows roughly 180,000 clones, with over 65% occurring only once. Specimen: PBMCs. These TCRs come from a man younger than 35 in good health and CMV-seronegative.

This sequence joins TRBV6-1 and TRBJ1-2, with D maybe TRBD1 (6 bases). This CDR3 comprises 15 residues. Per the germline V gene, CDR1 is MNHNS and CDR2 is SASEGT. V dropped 3 bases and J dropped 3 bases, with 14 bases sitting between them. The DNA of the CDR3 is TGTGCCAGCAGTGACCCTGGTGGGGGCTACTATGGCTACACCTTC. It codes for CASSDPGGGYYGYTF.

This clone has just one count. The gene calls are TRBV25-1 and TRBJ2-7, with TRBD1 matching 10 bases. The V and J ends lost 10 bases and 3 bases, in that order; junction bases with no gene match: 6. Germline V gene lookup returns CDR1 MGHDK and CDR2 SYGVNS. The CDR3 length is 13 residues. The CDR3 DNA reads as TGTGCCATCCTCCGGGACAGGGGCTACGAGCAGTACTTC. Translating gives CAILRDRGYEQYF.

The chain links TRBV6-6 to TRBJ1-2; 8 nucleotides align to TRBD1. Germline V gene sequence: CDR1 MNHNY, CDR2 SVGAGI (reference sequence). The CDR3 extends over 14 amino acids. The ends lost 10 bases at V and 2 bases at J; junction bases unmatched: 9. The CDR3: CATSGTGLNYGYTF. In nucleotides, the CDR3 is TGTGCCACCTCGGGGACAGGATTAAACTATGGCTACACCTTC.

This sequence joins TRBV6-5 and TRBJ1-2; D not certain. The CDR3 loop spans 14 amino acids. Germline V lookup: CDR1 MNHEY, CDR2 SVGAGI. V lost 3 bases, J lost 4 bases, and 12 bases lay in between. This chain's CDR3 is CASSYEAGPYGYTF. The CDR3 DNA sequence: TGTGCCAGCAGTTATGAGGCGGGCCCCTATGGCTACACCTTC.

The rearrangement uses TRBV25-1 and TRBJ2-1, with 12 bases aligning to TRBD1. Germline values: CDR1 MGHDK, CDR2 SYGVNS. The CDR3 is 15 residues long. The V gene end was trimmed by 4 bases and the J gene end by 9 bases; junction bases not matched to a gene: 7. CDR3 in amino acids: CASSGAGTGGGEQFF. CDR3 nucleotides: TGTGCCAGCAGTGGAGCCGGGACAGGGGGCGGTGAGCAGTTCTTC.

V usage is TRBV9 and J usage is TRBJ2-1; no definite D call. Germline lookup yields CDR1 SGDLS and CDR2 YYNGEE. The germline V and J ends were trimmed by 0 bases and 6 bases, with 13 bases remaining between them. This CDR3 has 15 amino acids. CDR3 DNA: TGTGCCAGCAGCGTAGGGTTTTGGGCCTCCAATGAGCAGTTCTTC. This codes for CASSVGFWASNEQFF. Based on the CDR3 plus reference TRBV9 and TRBJ2-1, the full variable domain is DSGVTQTPKHLITATGQRVTLRCSPRSGDLSVYWYQQSLDQGLQFLIQYYNGEERAKGNILERFSAQQFPDLHSELNLSSLELGDSALYFCASSVGFWASNEQFFGPGTRLTVL.

J is TRBJ1-2 and V is TRBV28; possibly TRBD1 for D (5 bases). Looked up from germline, CDR1 is MDHEN and CDR2 is SYDVKM. The CDR3 is 15 residues long. V gave up 2 bases and J gave up 0 bases, with 10 bases separating them. In nucleotides, the CDR3 is TGTGCCAGCAGTTTACCCCAGGGTACTAACTATGGCTACACCTTC. It is translated as CASSLPQGTNYGYTF.

This clone has more than one count but fewer than ten. This sequence joins TRBV7-2 and TRBJ2-7; 11 bases align to TRBD1. Germline assignment: CDR1 SGHTA and CDR2 FQGNSA. This CDR3 is built from 16 residues. V was clipped by 5 bases and J by 1 base; unmatched bases: 7. In nucleotides, the CDR3 is TGTGCCAGCAGCGCCCAGGGACAGGGGGTTTCCTACGAGCAGTACTTC. Translation gives CASSAQGQGVSYEQYF.

This clone appeared once. This chain uses TRBV13 with TRBJ2-2; D unclear. CDR1 is PRHDT, CDR2 FYEKMQ, per germline (reference sequence). The CDR3 runs 21 residues. V lost 5 bases and J 5 bases, leaving 33 bases between the germline ends. The CDR3 protein is CASSPSLGTLDVGLLTGELFF. Here the CDR3 DNA reads TGTGCCAGCAGCCCCTCTCTTGGAACGCTAGATGTCGGTTTGTTGACCGGGGAGCTGTTTTTT.

This clone occurred a few times. The rearrangement joins TRBV30 to TRBJ1-1, with unresolved D. This CDR3 is 13 amino acids long. Trimming cost V 1 base and J 10 bases, with 16 bases left between them. Looked up from germline, CDR1 is GTSNPN and CDR2 is SVGIG (reference sequence). The CDR3 is CAWSALPRGTAFF. CDR3 DNA: TGTGCCTGGAGTGCCCTTCCGAGAGGCACAGCTTTCTTT.

This clone was seen more than once but under ten times. This rearrangement joins TRBV6-6 to TRBJ1-5; 9 bases line up with TRBD1. The germline CDR1 and CDR2 sequences are MNHNY and SVGAGI (reference sequence). Trimming took 6 bases from V and 5 from J; bases not matched to a gene: 5. There are 14 residues in the CDR3. CDR3 sequence reads: CASRPQGADQPQHF. The CDR3 nucleotides are TGTGCCAGCAGACCACAGGGGGCGGATCAGCCCCAGCATTTT.

The chain joins TRBV6-1 to TRBJ1-5; TRBD1 is a possible D gene (6 bases). Between the trimmed V and J ends, which lost 3 bases and 3 bases, there was a span of 12 bases. This CDR3 is 15 amino acids long. Germline loops: CDR1 MNHNS, CDR2 SASEGT. The CDR3 protein is CASSEGQEANQPQHF. The CDR3 DNA reads as TGTGCCAGCAGTGAGGGACAAGAGGCCAATCAGCCCCAGCATTTT.

The table lists this clone with a count of one. The rearrangement links TRBV27 to TRBJ1-2, with TRBD1 as a possible D gene (5 bases). V gave up 2 bases and J gave up 5 bases, with 6 bases separating them. The CDR3 length is 12 residues. The germline V gene has CDR1 MNHEY and CDR2 SMNVEV (reference sequence). The CDR3 loop is CASSLRGYGYTF. CDR3 DNA: TGTGCCAGCAGTTTAAGGGGTTATGGCTACACCTTC.

The chain links TRBV2 to TRBJ1-2; TRBD1 might be the D (6 bases). V lost 7 bases and J 4 bases, leaving 16 bases between the germline ends. Germline V gene sequence: CDR1 SNHLY, CDR2 FYNNEI. This CDR3 contains 14 residues. CDR3 DNA: TGTGCCAGCAAACCGACAGGACCCCTCTATGGCTACACCTTC. This gives the protein CASKPTGPLYGYTF.

The CDR3: CASSMAQAVNTEAFF. CDR3 sequence (DNA): TGTGCCAGTAGTATGGCACAGGCGGTGAACACTGAAGCTTTCTTT. The V call is TRBV19, the J call TRBJ1-1, with a weak D call TRBD1 (5 bases). The CDR3 sequence is 15 residues long. Trimming stripped 3 bases from V and 0 bases from J, with 11 bases between. CDR1 is LNHDA and CDR2 is SQIVND in the germline V gene (reference sequence).

This clone was seen a few times. The chain is built from TRBV19 and TRBJ1-5; TRBD1 matches at 10 bases. This CDR3 has 19 residues. Per germline, CDR1 LNHDA and CDR2 SQIVND (reference sequence). V shed 1 base, J shed 6 bases, and the junction held 15 bases outside the gene matches. The CDR3 here is CASSIVGTGARFYVQPQHF. CDR3 nucleotide sequence: TGTGCCAGTAGTATAGTTGGGACAGGGGCCCGGTTTTATGTTCAGCCCCAGCATTTT.

This sequence joins TRBV5-6 and TRBJ2-7, with D possibly being TRBD1 (6 bases). Germline values: CDR1 SGHDT, CDR2 YYEEEE. V gave up 4 bases and J gave up 5 bases, with 22 bases separating them. The CDR3 sequence is 16 residues long. The CDR3 spells CASSRLPQGFQDEQYF. CDR3 DNA sequence: TGTGCCAGCAGCCGCCTCCCCCAGGGGTTTCAGGACGAGCAGTACTTC.

V and J are TRBV6-5 and TRBJ2-1; 7 positions agree with TRBD1. The germline CDR1 and CDR2 sequences are MNHEY and SVGAGI. The CDR3 consists of 14 residues. Trimming at V came to 6 bases and at J to 5 bases, leaving 7 bases not matched to a gene. CDR3 in DNA: TGTGCCAGCAGCCATGACAGGGTCAACAATGAGCAGTTCTTC. This sequence encodes CASSHDRVNNEQFF.

The V call is TRBV11-3, the J call TRBJ2-3; weak D call: TRBD1 (6 bases). This CDR3 is 17 amino acids long. The germline CDR1 and CDR2 sequences are SGHNT and YENEEA. The ends were cut back, 5 bases at V and 2 bases at J, with 20 bases in the middle. CDR3 sequence (DNA): TGTGCCAGCAGCCCACTACAGGGCCGCAAAGCCACAGATACGCAGTATTTT. This translates into CASSPLQGRKATDTQYF.

This rearrangement joins TRBV4-3 to TRBJ1-2, with D possibly TRBD1 on 6 matching bases. V shed 2 bases and J shed 4 bases, with 17 bases lying between them. The CDR3 spans 16 residues. Germline CDR1 and CDR2: LGHNA and YSLEER. The CDR3 region is CASSQKLGGLTYGYTF. CDR3 DNA: TGCGCCAGCAGCCAAAAGCTCGGGGGGCTCACCTATGGCTACACCTTC.

The genes are TRBV6-1 and TRBJ1-1; 7 nucleotides line up with TRBD1. The V gene's germline CDR1 is MNHNS and CDR2 SASEGT. The CDR3 contains 13 residues. J was trimmed by 1 base and V by 8 bases; bases with no gene match: 4. CDR3 sequence: CASGNRGNTEAFF. The CDR3 coding sequence is TGTGCCAGCGGTAACAGGGGGAACACTGAAGCTTTCTTT.

The rearrangement links TRBV9 to TRBJ2-2; 9 bases fit TRBD1. The CDR3 loop spans 17 amino acids. Trimming cost V 3 bases and J 6 bases; bases outside gene matches: 12. Germline V lookup: CDR1 SGDLS, CDR2 YYNGEE. The CDR3 sequence: CASSAPHRTGVAGELFF. CDR3 DNA: TGTGCCAGCAGCGCGCCCCATCGGACAGGGGTGGCCGGGGAGCTGTTTTTT.